The next 25 T cell receptor beta chains were all read from a single sample in a study of shared clonotypes between healthy human individuals. Here immunoSEQ multiplex PCR was the method, and the copy in TCRdb shows in-frame clones only, minus some. The sample lists about 2.2 million clones; around 93% were seen once. CD45RO negativity and positive selection for CCR7 defined naive CD8 cells, a population that excluded terminally differentiated effector memory CD45RA+ cells. The sequenced material came from naive CD8+ T cells from PBMCs. The receptors derive from a man aged 18 to 35 in good health. Some clones in this sample may be carry-over from other donors' samples.

The sample holds a few counts of this clone. The sample carries other DNA sequences with the same CDR3. The CDR3 loop is CASSLRSGELFF. CDR3 bases: TGTGCCAGCAGCTTAAGGTCCGGGGAGCTGTTTTTT. The rearrangement links TRBV7-3 to TRBJ2-2; D is uncertain. Per germline, CDR1 SGHTA and CDR2 FQGTGA. The CDR3 consists of 12 residues. Trimming pared 1 base from V and 6 bases from J, leaving 3 bases between.

As for this clone: The same CDR3 arises from other DNA sequences in this sample as well. The chain employs TRBV27 and TRBJ1-5, with D perhaps TRBD1 (6 bases). Trimming shortened V by 2 bases and J by 5 bases, and 10 bases separated the two germline ends. Germline V gives CDR1 MNHEY, CDR2 SMNVEV (reference sequence). The CDR3 length is 14 residues. This CDR3 is CASSLRQGHQPQHF. In nucleotides, the CDR3 is TGTGCCAGCAGTTTAAGGCAGGGGCATCAGCCCCAGCATTTT.

V and J are TRBV29-1 and TRBJ2-7; D may correspond to TRBD1 or TRBD2 (6 bases each). In germline, CDR1 is SQVTM, CDR2 ANQGSEA. The CDR3 runs 14 residues. V was trimmed by 5 bases and J by 3 bases, leaving 17 bases between them. CDR3 loop: CSVLSAGHGYEQYF. Here the CDR3 DNA reads TGCAGCGTTTTATCTGCGGGACACGGCTACGAGCAGTACTTC.

For this clone: Other DNA sequences within the sample encode an identical CDR3. The chain links TRBV5-6 to TRBJ2-7; D gene unclear. Trimming removed 3 bases from V and 4 bases from J, with 5 bases in between. Per the germline V gene, CDR1 is SGHDT and CDR2 is YYEEEE. The CDR3 is 11 residues long. CDR3 sequence reads: CASSSGYEQYF. Here the CDR3 DNA reads TGTGCCAGCAGCTCCGGATACGAGCAGTACTTC.

The chain carries TRBV5-1 and TRBJ2-6; D is unclear. The CDR3 has 15 amino acids. Germline values: CDR1 SGHRS, CDR2 YFSETQ. V lost 6 bases and J 0 bases, leaving 10 bases between the germline ends. DNA of the CDR3: TGCGCCAGCAAGGGCAGTCTCTCTGGGGCCAACGTCCTGACTTTC. This encodes CASKGSLSGANVLTF.

The chain carries TRBV19 and TRBJ2-7; D gene uncertain. Germline CDR1 and CDR2: LNHDA and SQIVND (reference sequence). This CDR3 comprises 15 residues. Trimming cost V 1 base and J 1 base, with 11 bases left between them. Here the CDR3 reads CASSIGQDPSYEQYF. As DNA, the CDR3 is TGTGCCAGTAGTATAGGGCAGGACCCTTCCTACGAGCAGTACTTC.

This chain connects TRBV9 to TRBJ1-2, with no clear D. CDR1 and CDR2 from the germline V gene are SGDLS and YYNGEE. The V and J ends lost 0 bases and 1 base respectively, with 7 bases between them. The CDR3 is 14 amino acids. The CDR3 DNA is TGTGCCAGCAGCGTAGGGGTGGATAACTATGGCTACACCTTC. Protein: CASSVGVDNYGYTF.

CDR3 DNA sequence: TGCGCCAGCAGCCAGCAGAGCGGGAGTGGCTCCTACGAGCAGTACTTC. It yields the protein CASSQQSGSGSYEQYF. The V and J genes are TRBV4-1 and TRBJ2-7, with 8 bases lining up with TRBD2. V lost 3 bases and J lost 0; bases outside the gene matches: 7. This CDR3 is 16 amino acids long. Germline loops: CDR1 MGHRA, CDR2 YSYEKL.

CDR3 sequence reads: CASRHRGNYGYTF. DNA of the CDR3: TGTGCCAGCAGGCACAGGGGGAACTATGGCTACACCTTC. The V call is TRBV28, the J call TRBJ1-2; TRBD1 aligns across 8 bases. CDR1 and CDR2 from the germline V gene are MDHEN and SYDVKM. CDR3 length: 13 amino acids. The V and J ends lost 6 bases and 2 bases, in that order; junction bases with no gene match: 2.

This clone was picked up one time. The V gene is TRBV4-2, the J gene TRBJ2-1; TRBD2 matches 9 bases. CDR1 LGHNA and CDR2 YNFKEQ come from the germline V gene. CDR3 size: 17 residues. Trimming cost V 6 bases and J 9 bases; bases outside gene matches: 18. CDR3 loop: CASRKPTVGGREGEQFF. The CDR3 DNA is TGTGCCAGCAGAAAGCCGACGGTCGGCGGGAGGGAGGGTGAGCAGTTCTTC.

V gene TRBV19 combines with J gene TRBJ1-5, with unresolved D. The CDR3 extends over 13 amino acids. V lost 4 bases to trimming and J lost 1 base, with 5 bases between them. CDR1 and CDR2 (germline): LNHDA, SQIVND (reference sequence). The CDR3 region is CASSTSSNQPQHF. In DNA, the CDR3 is TGTGCCAGTAGTACCAGCAGCAATCAGCCCCAGCATTTT.

For the CDR3, the DNA is TGTGCCAGCAGTTTCCACCCCTCTGGGGCCAACGTCCTGACTTTC. This encodes CASSFHPSGANVLTF. V and J are TRBV27 and TRBJ2-6; D is undetermined. CDR3 size: 15 residues. Deletions cut 3 bases from V and 0 bases from J, with 6 bases between. Looked up from germline, CDR1 is MNHEY and CDR2 is SMNVEV (reference sequence).

The gene calls are TRBV21-1 and TRBJ2-7; the listed D gene, TRBD2, was not tested against the DNA. TRBV21-1 is a listed pseudogene. The CDR3 runs to 16 residues. The CDR3 DNA follows: TGTGCCAGCAGCAAAGAGGACTCCCTAGCGGCCTACGAGCAGTACTTC. Amino acids: CASSKEDSLAAYEQYF.

This chain joins TRBV7-3 and TRBJ2-1, with D possibly matching TRBD1 (5 bases). The V end lost 4 bases, the J end lost 8 bases, and 15 bases lay between the germline ends. CDR3 size: 14 residues. The germline V gene encodes CDR1 SGHTA and CDR2 FQGTGA. CDR3 sequence (DNA): TGTGCCAGCAGCTCTAACCCAAGGGGCTATGAGCAGTTCTTC. Translation: CASSSNPRGYEQFF.

This clone was detected once. The gene calls are TRBV28 and TRBJ1-3; D possibly corresponds to TRBD1 (5 bases). The ends were cut back, 5 bases at V and 2 bases at J, with 16 bases in the middle. CDR3 size: 16 residues. Germline CDR1 MDHEN, CDR2 SYDVKM. The CDR3 sequence: CASSRGTARTGNTIYF. The CDR3 bases are TGTGCCAGCAGTCGAGGGACCGCCCGAACTGGAAACACCATATATTTT.

The chain carries TRBV5-1 and TRBJ2-3, with D perhaps being TRBD1 or TRBD2 (6 bases each). Germline-derived CDR1 and CDR2 are SGHRS and YFSETQ. Trimming shortened V by 3 bases and J by 2 bases, and 19 bases separated the two germline ends. The length of the CDR3 is 17 residues. In nucleotides, the CDR3 is TGCGCCAGCAGCTCTAGGGGTGGAGGGGGTGACACAGATACGCAGTATTTT. Protein product: CASSSRGGGGDTDTQYF.

This clone was recorded only once. The rearrangement joins TRBV28 to TRBJ1-5; TRBD1 might be the D (5 bases). The length of the CDR3 is 16 residues. V lost 8 bases, J lost 5 bases, and 22 bases lay in between. Germline CDR1 is MDHEN and CDR2 is SYDVKM. The CDR3 DNA sequence: TGTGCCAGCGGCTCCCGGGACGCCCATGGAGATCAGCCCCAGCATTTT. Protein sequence: CASGSRDAHGDQPQHF.

The chain is built from TRBV12-1 and TRBJ2-3; the D call of TRBD2 is as the table states it, not checked on the DNA. TRBV12-1 is noted as a pseudogene. CDR3 length: 17 amino acids. The CDR3 DNA reads TGTGCCAGCAGCTGGGGGCTTCGTAGCGGGGGCACAGATACGCAGTATTTT. Protein: CASSWGLRSGGTDTQYF.

This rearrangement joins TRBV19 to TRBJ1-5, with D possibly matching TRBD1 (6 bases). The length of the CDR3 is 14 residues. V was cut by 3 bases and J by 7 bases, with 13 bases left in between. Per the germline V gene, CDR1 is LNHDA and CDR2 is SQIVND (reference sequence). The CDR3 nucleotides are TGTGCCAGTAGTATCTTCGGGGGGGGCCAGCCCCAGCATTTT. Its translation: CASSIFGGGQPQHF.

This chain connects TRBV5-4 to TRBJ2-7; no definite D call. The CDR3 contains 15 residues. Trimming pared 1 base from V and 5 bases from J, leaving 16 bases between. CDR1 is SGHNT, CDR2 YYREEE, per germline (reference sequence). The CDR3: CASSLLHRSEDEQYF. Written as DNA, the CDR3 is TGTGCCAGCAGCTTGCTGCACCGATCAGAGGACGAGCAGTACTTC.

V usage is TRBV27 and J usage is TRBJ2-7; tentatively, D is TRBD2 (5 bases). Germline V gives CDR1 MNHEY, CDR2 SMNVEV (reference sequence). This CDR3 is 21 amino acids long. Trimming pared 7 bases from V and 4 bases from J, leaving 38 bases between. CDR3 coding DNA: TGTGCCAGCATAACGGGATCCTACGCGGAACGTGCTACATGGCACGAGTACGAGCAGTACTTC. Encoded protein: CASITGSYAERATWHEYEQYF.

The chain employs TRBV7-9 and TRBJ1-2; D is possibly TRBD1 (6 bases). Germline assignment: CDR1 SEHNR and CDR2 FQNEAQ (reference sequence). V lost 2 bases to trimming and J lost 2 bases, with 12 bases between them. The CDR3 runs to 15 residues. CDR3 sequence reads: CASSLPADRNYGYTF. In DNA, the CDR3 is TGTGCCAGCAGCTTACCCGCGGACAGAAACTATGGCTACACCTTC.

The chain employs TRBV7-9 and TRBJ2-4; TRBD2 matches 16 bases. In germline, CDR1 is SEHNR, CDR2 FQNEAQ (reference sequence). This CDR3 is 18 amino acids long. J gave up 4 bases and V 0 bases, and 3 bases lay outside the gene matches. Here the CDR3 reads CASSLAGTSGRVKNIQYF. CDR3 DNA: TGTGCCAGCAGCTTAGCAGGGACTAGCGGGAGGGTAAAAAACATTCAGTACTTC.

The chain links TRBV7-3 to TRBJ2-2; TRBD2 matches at 14 bases. The CDR3 loop spans 17 amino acids. Unmatched junction bases numbered 4, after V lost 2 bases and J lost 5 bases. CDR1 and CDR2 (germline): SGHTA, FQGTGA. CDR3 coding DNA: TGTGCCAGCAGCTTAGGGGGACTAGCGGGAGTTACCGGGGAGCTGTTTTTT. Translating gives CASSLGGLAGVTGELFF.

The chain is built from TRBV28 and TRBJ1-5, with D perhaps matching TRBD1 (5 bases). The V gene's germline CDR1 is MDHEN and CDR2 SYDVKM. Trimming took off 5 bases at V and 4 bases at J, with 15 bases between the two ends. CDR3 length equals 15 residues. CDR3 region: CASSPRGGLNQPQHF. DNA for the CDR3: TGTGCCAGCAGTCCCCGGGGGGGACTGAATCAGCCCCAGCATTTT.